The 11 T cell receptor beta chains listed next were all sequenced from one sample in a study of T cell changes during pregnancy in multiple sclerosis. Sequenced by immunoSEQ multiplex PCR; TCRdb stores in-frame clones only, minus some. The repertoire consists of roughly 69,000 clones, with more than 85% occurring once and the leading ten covering almost 0.3%. Here the sequenced sample was CD4+ T cells from peripheral blood mononuclear cells, taken in the third trimester of pregnancy. The receptors here all came from a female donor in good health, enrolled as a control in a pregnancy study.

Comments on this clone: This sample also contains other DNA sequences that code for the same CDR3. The J gene is TRBJ2-1, the V gene TRBV11-3, with TRBD2 as a possible D gene (5 bases). V was shortened by 1 base and J by 4 bases, with 8 bases between the two germline ends. CDR1 is SGHNT, CDR2 YENEEA, per germline. The CDR3 extends over 14 amino acids. The CDR3 region has the DNA TGTGCCAGCAGCTTAGTAGGGAGTTACAATGAGCAGTTCTTC. This encodes CASSLVGSYNEQFF.

V is TRBV25-1 and J is TRBJ1-3, with D maybe TRBD1 (5 bases). This CDR3 is built from 15 residues. The germline V and J ends were trimmed by 1 base and 13 bases, with 20 bases remaining between them. The germline V gene has CDR1 MGHDK and CDR2 SYGVNS. The CDR3: CASSESLILGGSIYF. The CDR3 DNA reads TGTGCCAGCAGTGAATCGCTTATTTTGGGGGGTTCTATATATTTT.

The rearrangement links TRBV7-2 to TRBJ1-1; the D is unclear. CDR1 is SGHTA, CDR2 FQGNSA, per germline. Trimming cost V 5 bases and J 7 bases, with 11 bases left between them. This CDR3 has 12 residues. This CDR3 reads CASSLTTGEAFF. CDR3 sequence (DNA): TGTGCCAGCAGCCTAACCACGGGTGAAGCTTTCTTT.

The CDR3 sequence: CASSEEQGVGRPQHF. CDR3 DNA: TGTGCCAGCAGTGAAGAACAGGGGGTCGGGCGGCCCCAGCATTTT. The genes are TRBV2 and TRBJ1-5; 8 bases match TRBD1. The V segment lost 1 base and the J segment 9 bases; nucleotides outside the gene matches: 8. Germline V gene lookup returns CDR1 SNHLY and CDR2 FYNNEI. The CDR3 loop spans 15 amino acids.

The chain carries TRBV5-6 and TRBJ1-5, with unresolved D. V was shortened by 0 bases and J by 8 bases, with 21 bases between the two germline ends. The CDR3 contains 17 residues. Germline V CDR1 and CDR2: SGHDT, YYEEEE. CDR3 in DNA: TGTGCCAGCAGCTTGGCGGGAGAACGGGCCTATTTGAAGCCCCAGCATTTT. Amino acids: CASSLAGERAYLKPQHF.

The V and J genes are TRBV5-1 and TRBJ1-4, with TRBD1 matching over 11 bases. CDR1 and CDR2 (germline): SGHRS, YFSETQ. V lost 4 bases to trimming and J lost 10 bases; unmatched junction nucleotides: 6. There are 14 residues in the CDR3. CDR3 protein: CASSLDRGQGKLFF. The CDR3 DNA reads as TGCGCCAGCAGCCTGGACAGGGGGCAGGGAAAACTGTTTTTT.

The rearrangement links TRBV6-6 to TRBJ2-7; 9 bases agree with TRBD1. The CDR3 covers 15 residues. The V segment lost 2 bases and the J segment 2 bases; nucleotides outside the gene matches: 4. Germline V gene lookup returns CDR1 MNHNY and CDR2 SVGAGI (reference sequence). DNA of the CDR3: TGTGCCAGCAGTTACGGGACAGGGCCCACCTACGAGCAGTACTTC. It specifies CASSYGTGPTYEQYF.

The V gene is TRBV16, the J gene TRBJ2-7; TRBD2 aligns across 8 bases. CDR3 length: 15 residues. V was pared by 7 bases and J by 2 bases, with 10 bases of the junction left unmatched. Germline V lookup: CDR1 KGHSY, CDR2 FQNENV. The CDR3, as DNA: TGTGCCAGCACAGAGGACGGGGGGGCCACCTACGAGCAGTACTTC. Its protein is CASTEDGGATYEQYF.

The rearrangement joins TRBV30 to TRBJ1-2; D is uncertain. Germline V lookup: CDR1 GTSNPN, CDR2 SVGIG (reference sequence). The CDR3 consists of 15 residues. Trimming took off 1 base at V and 5 bases at J, with 17 bases between the two ends. The CDR3: CAWSGSWTAGYGYTF. The CDR3 DNA reads as TGTGCCTGGAGTGGCAGTTGGACTGCTGGGTATGGCTACACCTTC.

This clone was observed a single time. The rearrangement joins TRBV5-8 to TRBJ1-6; TRBD1 might be the D (6 bases). The CDR3 totals 14 residues. V was shortened by 2 bases and J by 9 bases, with 12 bases between the two germline ends. The germline gives CDR1 SGHTS, CDR2 YDEGEE. DNA of the CDR3: TGTGCCAGCAGCTTCACAGGGAGCACTTCACCCCTCCACTTT. Its translation: CASSFTGSTSPLHF.

The chain employs TRBV4-3 and TRBJ1-5; D perhaps matches TRBD1 (6 bases). Germline-derived CDR1 and CDR2 are LGHNA and YSLEER. This CDR3 has 14 residues. Trimming cost V 0 bases and J 4 bases, with 7 bases left between them. CDR3 loop: CASSQDRGNQPQHF. DNA for the CDR3: TGCGCCAGCAGCCAAGACAGGGGTAATCAGCCCCAGCATTTT.